These 30 T cell receptor beta chains were all obtained from the same sample, sequenced in a study of tumor-infiltrating lymphocytes in primary liver carcinoma. Co-extraction of RNA and DNA was performed on roughly 20-31 mg of unsorted bulk tissue. TCR beta cDNA was reverse-transcribed from roughly 520 ng of total RNA. The reaction used a constant-region primer and ProtoScript II reverse transcriptase. TCR beta libraries came from three nested multiplex PCR rounds using slightly modified ARM-PCR. For approximately 11 cycles apiece, the opening two PCR rounds ran with TRBV1-TRBV30 forward primers and a C-beta reverse primer. TCRdb reprocessed the multiplex PCR reads via MiXCR and lists one record per CDR3 protein. The sample records 100,000 or so distinct CDR3 sequences, roughly 69% being singletons. Sequenced: liver tumor tissue from sampling region 5. The subset: tumor region T5, tumor centre. The receptors were sampled from a woman in her sixties with primary liver carcinoma and hepatitis B virus infection.

This clonotype was counted ten times or more. This chain uses TRBV6-2 or TRBV6-3 with TRBJ1-5; 11 bases are a match to TRBD1. The V gene's germline CDR1 is MNHEY and CDR2 SVGEGT. The V gene end was trimmed by 0 bases and the J gene end by 2 bases; junction bases not matched to a gene: 9. This CDR3 has 19 residues. The CDR3: CASSYSLGQGGLGNQPQHF. The CDR3 DNA reads TGTGCCAGCAGTTACTCGTTGGGACAGGGGGGTCTTGGCAATCAGCCCCAGCATTTT.

Details on this clonotype: Its ends do not fully match the called genes, so a read error is possible. The chain employs TRBV30 and TRBJ2-3, with 9 positions matching TRBD2. This CDR3 region has 14 residues. Germline loops: CDR1 GTSNPN, CDR2 SVGIG (reference sequence). This CDR3 is CAWSDGLATDTRYF. For the CDR3, the DNA is TGTGCCTGGAGTGACGGACTAGCGACAGATACGCGGTATTTT.

In the case of this clonotype: A read error is possible here, since a much larger clone lies one base away. This rearrangement joins TRBV7-9 to TRBJ1-1; maybe TRBD1 (6 bases). This CDR3 has 14 residues. The germline V gene has CDR1 SEHNR and CDR2 FQNEAQ (reference sequence). As DNA, the CDR3 is TGTGCCAGCAGCAACAGGGAACCCGGCACTGAAGCTTTGTTT. Residues: CASSNREPGTEALF.

Points on this clonotype: A junction end diverges from the germline sequence, so it may reflect a read error. The V gene is TRBV4-1, the J gene TRBJ1-1, with D unclear. In germline, CDR1 is MGHRA, CDR2 YSYEKL. This CDR3 is built from 13 residues. CDR3 loop: CASSHLPLVRAFF. The CDR3, as DNA: TGCGCCAGTAGCCACCTTCCGTTAGTTCGTGCTTTCTTT.

By sample fraction, this clonotype is medium-sized. The chain uses TRBV11-2 and TRBJ2-3, with TRBD2 matching over 7 bases. The CDR3 loop spans 14 amino acids. Per germline, CDR1 SGHAT and CDR2 FQNNGV. J was trimmed by 2 bases and V by 3 bases; bases with no gene match: 2. The DNA of the CDR3 is TGTGCCAGCAGCTTTGCGGGGGACACAGATACGCAGTATTTT. It specifies CASSFAGDTDTQYF.

Many counts were recorded for this clonotype. The rearrangement joins TRBV5-4 to TRBJ2-7; 10 bases fit TRBD2. V dropped 9 bases and J dropped 5; count of bases not matched to a gene: 8. The CDR3 runs to 13 residues. Germline V gene sequence: CDR1 SGHNT, CDR2 YYREEE (reference sequence). The CDR3 DNA follows: TGTGCCACCCCCTCGGGGACTAGCGACGAGCAGTACTTC. Protein: CATPSGTSDEQYF.

The J gene is TRBJ1-2, the V gene TRBV29-1; D remains unclear. CDR1 SQVTM and CDR2 ANQGSEA come from the germline V gene. CDR3 length equals 12 residues. CDR3 sequence: CSVQLRYYGYTF. The CDR3 coding sequence is TGCAGTGTTCAGCTGCGCTACTATGGCTACACCTTC.

With regard to this clonotype: One base away lies a much larger clone, so this may be a sequencing read error. The chain links TRBV6-6 to TRBJ2-5, with D unclear. Germline V gives CDR1 MNHNY, CDR2 SVGAGI (reference sequence). This CDR3 region has 12 residues. As DNA, the CDR3 is TGTGCCAGCAGCCGGTACCAAGGGACCCAGTACTTC. Its protein is CASSRYQGTQYF.

A word on this clonotype: Given a much more abundant clone one base away, this may be a read error. This rearrangement joins TRBV15 to TRBJ2-3; TRBD1 matches 9 bases. J gave up 4 bases and V 7 bases, and 9 bases lay outside the gene matches. The CDR3 consists of 15 residues. Per the germline V gene, CDR1 is LNHNV and CDR2 is YYDKDF (reference sequence). In DNA form, the CDR3 reads TGTGCCACCAACAGTAGGACAGGGGAGGCAGATACGCAGTATTTT. This gives the protein CATNSRTGEADTQYF.

Concerning this clonotype: One end of the junction does not line up with germline, which may come from a read error. V is TRBV11-2 and J is TRBJ2-1, with TRBD2 matching 16 bases. Per the germline V gene, CDR1 is SGHAT and CDR2 is FQNNGV. CDR3 length: 17 residues. The CDR3 protein is CASNRGLAGGPGDEQFF. For the CDR3, the DNA is TGCGCCAGCAACAGGGGACTAGCGGGAGGGCCGGGGGATGAGCAGTTCTTC. Using reference TRBV11-2 and TRBJ2-1 for the parts outside the CDR3, the full variable domain is EAGVAQSPRYKIIEKRQSVAFWCNPISGHATLYWYQQILGQGPKLLIQFQNNGVVDDSQLPKDRFSAERLKGVDSTLKIQPAKLEDSAVYLCASNRGLAGGPGDEQFFGPGTRLTVL.

The chain uses TRBV15 and TRBJ1-5; D might be TRBD1 (5 bases). CDR1 is LNHNV and CDR2 is YYDKDF in the germline V gene (reference sequence). This CDR3 spans 15 amino acids. Trimming cost V 5 bases and J 6 bases, with 17 bases left between them. This CDR3 reads CATSLFSPGTQPQHF. Written as DNA, the CDR3 is TGTGCCACCAGCCTCTTCTCCCCCGGGACTCAGCCCCAGCATTTT.

In the case of this clonotype: The CDR3 does not close with the conserved phenylalanine or tryptophan, likely indicating a read error. No DNA is shown, since the ends of the CDR3 on it are uncertain; the CDR3 is the one TCRdb lists. The chain carries TRBV11-2 and TRBJ1-2; the tabulated D call, TRBD1, remains unverified against the DNA. Termini included, the CDR3 measures 13 amino acids. The germline V gene has CDR1 SGHAT and CDR2 FQNNGV. CDR3 protein: CPSSPDRIYGCTV.

This clonotype has at least ten counts. The chain has TRBV6-5 and TRBJ1-5; D ambiguous. Germline-derived CDR1 and CDR2 are MNHEY and SVGAGI. CDR3 length: 13 amino acids. Trimming stripped 1 base from V and 7 bases from J, with 8 bases between. In nucleotides, the CDR3 is TGTGCCAGCAGTTACTTTCCCGGGCAGCCCCAGCATTTT. This sequence encodes CASSYFPGQPQHF.

The sample holds many counts of this clonotype. This sequence joins TRBV7-9 and TRBJ2-3; no firm D call. Between the trimmed V and J ends, which lost 5 bases and 3 bases, there was a span of 6 bases. This CDR3 spans 12 amino acids. Germline V gene lookup returns CDR1 SEHNR and CDR2 FQNEAQ (reference sequence). CDR3 sequence reads: CASSPATDTQYF. The CDR3 nucleotides read TGTGCCAGCAGCCCCGCGACAGATACGCAGTATTTT.

This clonotype was picked up many times. This chain joins TRBV5-4 and TRBJ2-7; 8 nucleotides match TRBD2. The CDR3 sequence is 15 residues long. Germline V gene sequence: CDR1 SGHNT, CDR2 YYREEE (reference sequence). V was clipped by 2 bases and J by 2 bases; unmatched bases: 6. CDR3 loop: CASSFGAGATYEQYF. In DNA, the CDR3 is TGTGCCAGCAGCTTCGGAGCGGGAGCGACCTACGAGCAGTACTTC. The full variable domain, rest sourced from reference TRBV5-4 and TRBJ2-7, is ETGVTQSPTHLIKTRGQQVTLRCSSQSGHNTVSWYQQALGQGPQFIFQYYREEENGRGNFPPRFSGLQFPNYSSELNVNALELDDSALYLCASSFGAGATYEQYFGPGTRLTVT.

This clonotype appeared once. This chain joins TRBV21-1 and TRBJ2-4; TRBD2, the D gene given by the table, was not confirmed from the DNA. TRBV21-1 is recorded as a pseudogene. This CDR3 has 20 amino acids. The CDR3 DNA reads TGTGCCAGCAGCAAAGGGAGGGCTAGCGGGAGAATGTCTGGCAAAAACATTCAGTACTTC. As protein: CASSKGRASGRMSGKNIQYF.

In the case of this clonotype: The junction and the germline gene differ at one end; a read error may be behind it. The rearrangement joins TRBV12-3 or TRBV12-4 to TRBJ2-3, with D maybe TRBD2 (5 bases). There are 14 residues in the CDR3. The CDR3, as DNA: TGTGCCAGCAGTTTATCCGGAGGCACAGATACGCTGTATTTT. Protein product: CASSLSGGTDTLYF.

The genes are TRBV11-3 and TRBJ2-1; D uncertain. This CDR3 comprises 16 residues. CDR1 and CDR2 (germline): SGHNT, YENEEA. The CDR3 sequence: CGRSPPGDSIYNEQFF. CDR3 DNA sequence: TGTGGCAGGAGCCCCCCCGGAGATTCCATTTACAATGAGCAGTTCTTC.

This chain uses TRBV20-1 with TRBJ1-5, with 9 bases matching TRBD1. This CDR3 is 15 amino acids long. Per germline, CDR1 DFQATT and CDR2 SNEGSKA (reference sequence). V shed 2 bases and J 5 bases; nucleotides not matched to a gene: 7. Written as DNA, the CDR3 is TGCAGTGCTAGACGGGGACAGGGTTACGATCAGCCCCAGCATTTT. As protein: CSARRGQGYDQPQHF.

Comments on this clonotype: This may come from a read error, since a much larger clone is one base off. The V gene is TRBV30, the J gene TRBJ2-2; maybe TRBD1 (6 bases). The CDR3 sequence is 15 residues long. Germline CDR1 reads GTSNPN; CDR2 reads SVGIG (reference sequence). This CDR3 reads CDWDRLGASSGELFF. CDR3 nucleotides: TGTGACTGGGACCGTCTGGGGGCGAGTTCCGGGGAGCTGTTTTTT. Complete variable domain (other parts from reference TRBV30 and TRBJ2-2): SQTIHQWPATLVQPVGSPLSLECTVEGTSNPNLYWYRQAAGRGLQLLFYSVGIGQISSEVPQNLSASRPQDRQFILSSKKLLLSDSGFYLCDWDRLGASSGELFFGEGSRLTVL.

This clonotype has ten or more counts. J is TRBJ1-4 and V is TRBV12-3 or TRBV12-4; TRBD1 matches 11 bases. This CDR3 region has 18 residues. V lost 1 base and J lost 4; bases outside the gene matches: 8. DNA of the CDR3: TGTGCCAGCAGTTTAGTCGGACAGGGGGCATATAGTAATGAAAAACTGTTTTTT. Protein: CASSLVGQGAYSNEKLFF.

To note about this clonotype: The junction departs from germline at one end; a sequencing error may be responsible. The J gene is TRBJ2-7, the V gene TRBV10-3; the D gene could be TRBD1 or TRBD2 (5 bases each). This CDR3 has 12 amino acids. CDR1 is ENHRY and CDR2 is SYGVKD in the germline V gene. This CDR3 reads CATQQDSYEQHF. The CDR3 coding sequence is TGTGCCACCCAACAGGACTCCTACGAGCAGCACTTC.

The chain has TRBV12-3 or TRBV12-4 and TRBJ1-2; tentative D call: TRBD1 (6 bases). The CDR3 sequence is 13 residues long. V lost 9 bases and J lost 4, with 15 bases in between. The CDR3 DNA reads TGTGCCAGGAATCACGCAGGGGCCTATGGCTACACCTTC. Translated, it gives CARNHAGAYGYTF.

This clonotype was detected once. Just one base apart from a much larger clone, this may be a read error. The chain links TRBV28 to TRBJ2-5; D possibly corresponds to TRBD2 (6 bases). Trimming took 10 bases from V and 1 from J, leaving 16 bases between them. The germline gives CDR1 MDHEN, CDR2 SYDVKM. The CDR3 has 14 residues. As DNA, the CDR3 is TGTGCCACCTCCGGCGGGAAGCCCCAAGAGACCCAGTACTTC. Translation: CATSGGKPQETQYF.

As concerns this clonotype: At one end the junction does not follow the germline gene, possibly because of a read error. The J gene is TRBJ2-2, the V gene TRBV29-1; 7 bases map to TRBD1. The CDR3 totals 15 residues. Germline V gives CDR1 SQVTM, CDR2 ANQGSEA. In nucleotides, the CDR3 is TGCAGCGTTATTCCGGGACAGCCGAACACCTGGGGGCTGTTCTTT. Its translation is CSVIPGQPNTWGLFF.

This clonotype appeared a single time. Germline is not matched at one junction end, which may reflect a read error. The chain employs TRBV11-2 and TRBJ2-7, with 7 bases matching TRBD1. The CDR3 length is 12 residues. Germline-derived CDR1 and CDR2 are SGHAT and FQNNGV. The CDR3: CASSQTGSVQYF. Written as DNA, the CDR3 is TGTGCCAGCAGCCAGACAGGGTCCGTGCAGTATTTC.

To note about this clonotype: The junction does not match germline at one end; this may be a read error. The DNA for the CDR3 is TGTGCCAACAGCCTGGACAGGGGAGTATCACCCCTCCACTTT. Protein product: CANSLDRGVSPLHF. V is TRBV11-3 and J is TRBJ1-6, with 9 bases lining up with TRBD1. The CDR3 covers 14 residues. Germline CDR1 is SGHNT and CDR2 is YENEEA.

Concerning this clonotype: The junction departs from germline at one end; a sequencing error may be responsible. The chain carries TRBV11-2 and TRBJ2-5; D might be TRBD1 (5 bases). The CDR3 runs 15 residues. Germline loops: CDR1 SGHAT, CDR2 FQNNGV. CDR3 region: CASTLGLGSQETQYF. CDR3 in DNA: TGCGCCAGCACCTTGGGGCTTGGATCGCAAGAGACCCAGTACTTC.

A note on this clonotype: The junction differs from germline at one of its ends, possibly a read error. V usage is TRBV5-1 and J usage is TRBJ2-3; the match to TRBD2 covers 7 bases. Germline V gene lookup returns CDR1 SGHRS and CDR2 YFSETQ. This CDR3 has 16 residues. The CDR3 protein is CASRRGGGSSIDTQYF. CDR3 sequence (DNA): TGCGCCAGCCGAAGGGGTGGCGGGAGTAGCATAGATACGCAATATTTT.

Concerning this clonotype itself: At one end, the junction sequence differs from germline, possibly due to a read error. The chain uses TRBV11-2 and TRBJ2-2; 10 bases are a match to TRBD2. Germline loops: CDR1 SGHAT, CDR2 FQNNGV. There are 16 residues in the CDR3. CDR3 protein: CASSFLAGVSTGELLF. CDR3 in DNA: TGTGCCAGCAGCTTCCTAGCGGGAGTGAGCACCGGGGAGTTGCTTTTT.